Listed here is a single T cell receptor (beta chain). The antigen remains undetermined. The data belong to a study of monozygotic twins with inflammatory bowel disease. Study observations and caveats: Patients got different immunosuppressive treatments, which may have made their repertoires more variable.

Total RNA, at approximately 3,800 ng, went into every TCR library. Eight reactions per sample, run separately, yielded cDNA. Added by template switching were UMIs that each held a 6-nucleotide sample barcode. Each CDR3 protein gets one entry in TCRdb, which reprocessed the 5' RACE reads and gives no DNA. Listed are around 450,000 distinct CDR3 sequences; 2% to 3% falls within the top ten. Sequenced input: blood. This receptor was taken from a human donor with ulcerative colitis or Crohn's disease, or a healthy co-twin of an affected twin (not recorded which).

The CDR3 sequence is CASSLEANFRQPQHF. This chain connects TRBV7-4 to TRBJ1-5. Germline loops: CDR1 SGHVT, CDR2 SQSDAQ. This CDR3 has 15 residues. The whole variable domain, remainder taken from reference TRBV7-4 and TRBJ1-5, is GAGVSQSPRYKVAKRGRDVALRCDSISGHVTLYWYRQTLGQGSEVLTYSQSDAQRDKSGRPSGRFSAERPERSVSTLKIQRTEQGDSAVYLCASSLEANFRQPQHFGDGTRLSIL.